This TCR beta chain was retrieved from a study of control samples from healthy donors and cancer patients. Sequencing was performed with immunoSEQ multiplex PCR; in TCRdb, only in-frame clones are kept and a portion is missing. Here the sample spans roughly 100,000 clones, 83% being singletons. The sequence derives from a woman between 50 and 59 years old in good health. Sequencing was done on a sample of blood.

For the CDR3, the DNA is TGCAGCGGCAGGGTTCCCGATACGCAGTATTTT. Translating it yields CSGRVPDTQYF. The chain joins TRBV29-1 to TRBJ2-3, with D maybe TRBD1 (5 bases). In germline, CDR1 is SQVTM, CDR2 ANQGSEA. CDR3 size: 11 residues. Deletions cut 7 bases from V and 6 bases from J, with 11 bases between.